The 2 T cell receptor beta chains below all came from one sample that was sequenced in a study of cytomegalovirus exposure and HLA in healthy donors. Here immunoSEQ multiplex PCR was the method, and the copy in TCRdb shows in-frame clones only, minus some. The sample gives about 140,000 clones, 88% of which show up once; almost 8% is in the top ten. Sequenced material: PBMCs. The receptors originated from a woman aged 18 to 35 in good health and CMV-seropositive.

The rearrangement uses TRBV5-4 and TRBJ2-7; 11 nucleotides line up with TRBD1. Per the germline V gene, CDR1 is SGHNT and CDR2 is YYREEE (reference sequence). The CDR3 loop spans 14 amino acids. Trimming at V came to 5 bases and at J to 6 bases, leaving 7 bases not matched to a gene. The CDR3 nucleotides are TGTGCCAGCAGGCTGACGGGACAGGGGGGCGAGCAGTACTTC. It is translated as CASRLTGQGGEQYF.

The chain combines TRBV6-4 with TRBJ1-1; 8 bases fit TRBD1. There are 13 residues in the CDR3. CDR1 MRHNA and CDR2 SNTAGT come from the germline V gene. J was trimmed by 4 bases and V by 6 bases; bases with no gene match: 4. CDR3 nucleotides: TGTGCCAGCAGAGGACAGGGAAGCACTGAAGCTTTCTTT. Translation: CASRGQGSTEAFF.